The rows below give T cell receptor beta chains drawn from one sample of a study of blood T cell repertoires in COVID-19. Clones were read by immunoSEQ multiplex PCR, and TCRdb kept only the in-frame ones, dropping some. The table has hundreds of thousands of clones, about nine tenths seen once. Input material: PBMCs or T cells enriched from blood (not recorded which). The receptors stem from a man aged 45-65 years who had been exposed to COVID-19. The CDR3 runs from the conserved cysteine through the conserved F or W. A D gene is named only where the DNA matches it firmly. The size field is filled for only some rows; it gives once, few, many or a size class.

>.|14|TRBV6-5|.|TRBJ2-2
TGTGCCAGCAGCAATACAGTGAACACCGGGGAGCTGTTTTTT
CASSNTVNTGELFF
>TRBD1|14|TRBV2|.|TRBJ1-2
TGTGCCAGCGTATCAGGGGGGTTCTACTATGGCTACACCTTC
CASVSGGFYYGYTF
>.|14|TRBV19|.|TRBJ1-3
TGTGCCAGTACCTGGGGGACTTCTGGAAACACCATATATTTT
CASTWGTSGNTIYF
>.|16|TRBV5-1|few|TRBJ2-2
TGCGCCAGCAGCACCACAGGGTACCCCACGACCGGGGAGCTGTTTTTT
CASSTTGYPTTGELFF
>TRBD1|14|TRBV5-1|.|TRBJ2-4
TGCGCCAGCAGCTGGGGGACAGGGTCGAACATTCAGTACTTC
CASSWGTGSNIQYF
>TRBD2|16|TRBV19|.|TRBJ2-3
TGTGCCAGTAGTAATCCGGGACTAGCGGGAGCAGATACGCAGTATTTT
CASSNPGLAGADTQYF
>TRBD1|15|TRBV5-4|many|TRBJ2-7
TGTGCCAGCAGCTCACAGACAGGGGGTAGGTACGAGCAGTACTTC
CASSSQTGGRYEQYF
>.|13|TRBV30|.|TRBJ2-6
TGTGCCTGGGGCTTAACTGGGGCCAACGTCCTGACTTTC
CAWGLTGANVLTF
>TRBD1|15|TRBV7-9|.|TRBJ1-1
TGTGCCAGCAGCCACTTGACAGGGCTGAACACTGAAGCTTTCTTT
CASSHLTGLNTEAFF
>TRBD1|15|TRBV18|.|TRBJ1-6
TGTGCCAGCTCACCCGGGACAGGCGCTAATTCACCCCTCCACTTT
CASSPGTGANSPLHF
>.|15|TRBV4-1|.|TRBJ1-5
TGCGCCAGCAGCCAAGTTGGACTCTATGGGCAGCCCCAGCATTTT
CASSQVGLYGQPQHF
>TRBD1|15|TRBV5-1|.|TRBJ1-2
TGCGCCAGCAGCTCCCCGGGACAGGGGGCGGGTGGCTACACCTTC
CASSSPGQGAGGYTF
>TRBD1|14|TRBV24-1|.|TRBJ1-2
TGTGCCACCAGTGATCCCCCGACAGGGTATGGCTACACCTTC
CATSDPPTGYGYTF
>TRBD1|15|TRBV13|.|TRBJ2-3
TGTGCCAGCAGTCCATCACAGGGGAACACAGATACGCAGTATTTT
CASSPSQGNTDTQYF
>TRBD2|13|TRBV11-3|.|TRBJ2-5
TGTGCCAGCAGCTTCCCGGGACTAGCGGGAGCCCACTTC
CASSFPGLAGAHF
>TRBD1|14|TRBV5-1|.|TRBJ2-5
TGCGCCAGCAGCCACTCGGGACAGCAAGAGACCCAGTACTTC
CASSHSGQQETQYF
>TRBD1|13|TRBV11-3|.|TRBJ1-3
TGTGCCACAGGGACAGGGGGCTTGAACACCATATATTTT
CATGTGGLNTIYF
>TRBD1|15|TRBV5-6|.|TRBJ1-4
TGTGCCAGCAGCTTTGTGGACAGGGATCGTGAAAAACTGTTTTTT
CASSFVDRDREKLFF
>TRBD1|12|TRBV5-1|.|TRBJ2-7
TGCGCCAGCAGCTTACAGGGGTACGAGCAGTACTTC
CASSLQGYEQYF
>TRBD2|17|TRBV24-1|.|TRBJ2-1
TGTGCCACCAGTGACACCCTAGCGGGTCTCTCCTACAATGAGCAGTTCTTC
CATSDTLAGLSYNEQFF
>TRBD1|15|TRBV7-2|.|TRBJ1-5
TGTGCCAGCAGCTTCGGGACAGGGGGGAGTCAGCCCCAGCATTTT
CASSFGTGGSQPQHF
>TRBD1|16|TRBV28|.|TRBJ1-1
TGTGCCAGCAGTCTCACACAGGGGGAGATCAACTTAAAAGCTTTCTTT
CASSLTQGEINLKAFF
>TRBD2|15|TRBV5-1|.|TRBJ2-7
TGCGCCAGCAGCGGAAGAGGTAGCGGGGTCTACGAGCAGTACTTC
CASSGRGSGVYEQYF
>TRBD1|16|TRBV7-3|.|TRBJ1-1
TGTGCCAGCAGCAAAAATCCGGGACAGATGAACACTGAAGCTTTCTTT
CASSKNPGQMNTEAFF
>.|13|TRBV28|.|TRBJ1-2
TGTGCCAGCAGTTTCCGGGGGTTATATGGCTACACCTTC
CASSFRGLYGYTF
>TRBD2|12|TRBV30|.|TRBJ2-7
TGTGCCTGGAGTGACGGGGGGAACGAGCAGTACTTC
CAWSDGGNEQYF
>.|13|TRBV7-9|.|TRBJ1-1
TGTGCCAGCAGCCTACAAACAGGGTTTGAAGCTTTCTTT
CASSLQTGFEAFF
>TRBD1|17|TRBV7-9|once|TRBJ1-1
TGTGCCAGCAGCCCCCGCGGGACAGGGGGCTTGGGAACTGAAGCTTTCTTT
CASSPRGTGGLGTEAFF
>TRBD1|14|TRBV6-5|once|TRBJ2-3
TGTGCCAGCCGGGACAGGGGAATATCCGATACGCAGTATTTT
CASRDRGISDTQYF
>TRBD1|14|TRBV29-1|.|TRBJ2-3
TGCAGCGTGGACGGGACAGGGGATATAGATACGCAGTATTTT
CSVDGTGDIDTQYF
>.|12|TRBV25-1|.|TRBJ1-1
TGTGCCAGCAGTGGGCAGCGCGGGGAAGGTTTCTTT
CASSGQRGEGFF
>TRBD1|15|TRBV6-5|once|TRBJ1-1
TGTGCCAGCAGTTACAGGGGACAGGGGGCCGGTGAAGCTTTCTTT
CASSYRGQGAGEAFF
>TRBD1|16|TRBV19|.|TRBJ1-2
TGTGCCAGTAGTATAGATGGACAGGCCCCGTTATATGGCTACACCTTC
CASSIDGQAPLYGYTF
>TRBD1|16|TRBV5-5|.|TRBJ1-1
TGTGCCAGCAGCTTGGAGAGGGGACAGGGGGCAAATGAAGCTTTCTTT
CASSLERGQGANEAFF
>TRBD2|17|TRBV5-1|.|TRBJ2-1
TGCGCCAGCAGCTTGAGCCCGGGACTAGCCCCGACTAATGAGCAGTTCTTC
CASSLSPGLAPTNEQFF
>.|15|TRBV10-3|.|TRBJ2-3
TGTGCCATCAGTGTCTCAGGGTCATTAATGGATACGCAGTATTTT
CAISVSGSLMDTQYF
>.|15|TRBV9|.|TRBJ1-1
TGTGCCAGCAGCGTAGCTCCTCAGTCGAACACTGAAGCTTTCTTT
CASSVAPQSNTEAFF
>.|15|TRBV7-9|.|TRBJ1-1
TGTGCCAGCAGCTTAGACGGGGGGCCAGGGGCTGAAGCTTTCTTT
CASSLDGGPGAEAFF
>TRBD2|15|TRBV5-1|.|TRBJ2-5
TGCGCCAGCAGCTCCCCGAAAGGGGAGGGAGAGACCCAGTACTTC
CASSSPKGEGETQYF
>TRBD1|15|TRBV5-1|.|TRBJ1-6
TGCGCCAGCAGCGGGGGACAGGGAGAGAATTCACCCCTCCACTTT
CASSGGQGENSPLHF
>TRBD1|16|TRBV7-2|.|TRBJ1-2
TGTGCCAGCAGCTTAACAGGGGGCACGTTCGGCTATGGCTACACCTTC
CASSLTGGTFGYGYTF